The subject of this entry is one T cell receptor beta chain. Its antigen is not yet known. Base qualities are not provided; no much larger clone lies one nucleotide away. Inclusive of the bounding cysteine and phenylalanine, the CDR3 is 11 residues long. The entry retains the CDR3 DNA only, 33 bases that are in frame from base 1. The germline V gene supplies CDR1 MNHEY and CDR2 SVGAGI. V sheds 2 bases and J sheds 8 bases, leaving 6 bases between their ends. Collaborating institutions collected whole blood in K2EDTA tubes following their own protocols. For TCRbeta analysis, collaborators shipped samples as frozen whole blood, isolated PBMCs, or DNA extracted from either of those sample types. This sample was included in a study of blood T cell repertoires in COVID-19 (dated by TCRdb to the early 2020s). Context from the whole study: The collaborator samples originated in the United States, Italy and Spain and spanned the acute and convalescent phases of COVID-19. The material from the prospective study consisted of cDNA or gDNA derived from T cells, B-cell-depleted T cells, or PBMCs. Subjects who had been exposed to COVID-19, were actively infected with it, or had recovered from it provided the deeply sampled blood TCRbeta repertoires that made up the dataset. The repertoires were released in a freely available public database meant as a resource for research on the immune response to SARS-CoV-2. Samples came from the ongoing ImmuneRACE study (first 160 participants) plus 1,254 subjects from 6 global collaborators. Sample metadata almost always included a de-identified subject ID, COVID-19 status, age in years and sex. HLA class I and class II types, where available, came from metadata supplied by the sample provider rather than from assay-based typing. Results and caveats for the whole study, not just this receptor: The amount of clinical and demographic metadata varied by source and participant and was provided uncurated.

TCRbeta CDR3 regions were amplified from genomic DNA using the immunoSEQ Assay, a bias-controlled multiplex PCR. From the authors' description of their analysis: Within the assay, amplification of reference gene primers was used to estimate how many nucleated cells each sample contained. To quantify the absolute abundance of each unique TCRbeta CDR3 rearrangement, sequence reads were collapsed and filtered. For each sample, productive Simpson clonality was calculated by taking the square root of Simpson's diversity index across productive rearrangements. Sourced from immuneACCESS, this table was stored by TCRdb with only in-frame sequences that have V and J called. A share of the clones is absent; for the studies checked, an unresolved V gene accounts for under half, and the remainder has no known explanation. The D gene and trimming were derived from the DNA, and the V and J assignments and clone size from that table. In all, the sample holds over 150,000 clones, and 85% of those were seen once. The top ten constitute approximately 1% of the sample.

The chain couples TRBV6-5 to TRBJ1-2; TRBD1 is a possible D gene, resting on 5 matching bases. Sequenced input: peripheral blood. This clonotype was sampled from a man aged 35 to 55 with acute or convalescent COVID-19. The DNA reads TGTGCCAGCAGTTACGGGGGGGGCTACACCTTC. Protein translation: CASSYGGGYTF.